A single sample is the source of the 9 T cell receptor beta chains below, sequenced in a study of human T cells and chemical hapten exposure. Time point noted: patch test 1, 2 weeks after DPC sensitization. Specified treatment: therapeutic diphenylcyclopropenone sensitization with weekly scalp DPC. Each CDR3 protein is one row after TCRdb ran MiXCR on the RACE reads. Of about 380,000 distinct CDR3 sequences in the sample, around 5% were seen once. Source: whole blood, taken in connection with sensitization to the hapten diphenylcyclopropenone (DPC). These receptors all stem from a woman aged 45-65 years with alopecia areata. Some clones in this sample may be carry-over from other donors' samples.

The chain couples TRBV5-1 to TRBJ2-7; 14 bases line up with TRBD2. The CDR3 extends over 18 amino acids. Germline loops: CDR1 SGHRS, CDR2 YFSETQ. J lost 3 bases, V lost 3 bases, and 11 bases had no gene match. CDR3 sequence (DNA): TGCGCCAGCAGCTCTATGGGGACTAGCGGGAGTTTGTTCTACGAGCAGTACTTC. Its protein is CASSSMGTSGSLFYEQYF.

In its sample, this clonotype was seen many times. The V gene is TRBV6-5, the J gene TRBJ1-1; the D gene is possibly TRBD1 (6 bases). V was shortened by 6 bases and J by 3 bases, with 8 bases between the two germline ends. Germline-derived CDR1 and CDR2 are MNHEY and SVGAGI. This CDR3 comprises 12 residues. CDR3 bases: TGTGCCAGCAGACAGGGTTACACTGAAGCTTTCTTT. As protein: CASRQGYTEAFF.

The chain links TRBV6-2 or TRBV6-3 to TRBJ2-7; 11 bases agree with TRBD2. In germline, CDR1 is MNHEY, CDR2 SVGEGT. The CDR3 extends over 17 amino acids. Trimming took 6 bases from V and 4 from J; bases not matched to a gene: 14. The CDR3 loop is CASSPWGLAGGAYEQYF. The CDR3 DNA reads TGTGCCAGCAGCCCGTGGGGGCTAGCGGGAGGAGCGTACGAGCAGTACTTC.

In its sample, this clonotype was seen a few times. V and J are TRBV7-9 and TRBJ1-2, with 10 nucleotides matching TRBD1. The CDR3 covers 14 residues. The germline V gene encodes CDR1 SEHNR and CDR2 FQNEAQ (reference sequence). The V segment lost 6 bases and the J segment 7 bases; nucleotides outside the gene matches: 8. The CDR3 region has the DNA TGTGCCAGCAGAGGCGACAGGGGGCGGGCTGGCTACACCTTC. Encoded protein: CASRGDRGRAGYTF.

In this sample, this clonotype turned up a few times. The gene calls are TRBV12-5 and TRBJ2-3; maybe TRBD2 (5 bases). Per the germline V gene, CDR1 is LGHNT and CDR2 is FRNRAP. This CDR3 region has 15 residues. Between the trimmed V and J ends, which lost 4 bases and 0 bases, there was a span of 11 bases. The CDR3 here is CASGWGVSSTDTQYF. The CDR3, as DNA: TGTGCTAGTGGTTGGGGAGTCTCCAGCACAGATACGCAGTATTTT. The whole variable domain, remainder taken from reference TRBV12-5 and TRBJ2-3, is DARVTQTPRHKVTEMGQEVTMRCQPILGHNTVFWYRQTMMQGLELLAYFRNRAPLDDSGMPKDRFSAEMPDATLATLKIQPSEPRDSAVYFCASGWGVSSTDTQYFGPGTRLTVL.

Worth noting for this clonotype: This may be a read error, as it is one base from a much larger clone. This chain uses TRBV28 with TRBJ1-4, with 8 positions matching TRBD1. In germline, CDR1 is MDHEN, CDR2 SYDVKM. The CDR3 spans 14 residues. This chain's CDR3 is CASSTGTGGEKLIF. The CDR3 DNA sequence: TGTGCCAGCAGCACCGGGACAGGAGGGGAAAAACTGATTTTT.

This sequence joins TRBV6-5 and TRBJ2-7, with D possibly being TRBD1 (6 bases). CDR1 and CDR2 from the germline V gene are MNHEY and SVGAGI. The CDR3 loop spans 15 amino acids. V lost 4 bases and J lost 3, with 16 bases in between. In nucleotides, the CDR3 is TGTGCCAGCAGTTCTTTCCGGGACACCGACTACGAGCAGTACTTC. This translates into CASSSFRDTDYEQYF.

This clonotype came up many times. This chain joins TRBV12-3 or TRBV12-4 and TRBJ1-1; D is undetermined. V was cut by 6 bases and J by 0 bases, with 11 bases left in between. The CDR3 has 14 residues. CDR3 residues: CASRADGMNTEAFF. In DNA, the CDR3 is TGTGCCAGCAGGGCGGACGGGATGAACACTGAAGCTTTCTTT.

This clonotype was detected ten times or more. The chain has TRBV21-1 and TRBJ2-6; TRBD1 reflects the table's D call only, with no check against the DNA. TRBV21-1 is annotated as a pseudogene. The CDR3 is made up of 20 amino acids. Written as DNA, the CDR3 is TGTGCCAGCAGCAAAGCTGATTCCGGGACAGGGATATCTGGGGCCAACGTCCTGACTTTC. Its protein product is CASSKADSGTGISGANVLTF.